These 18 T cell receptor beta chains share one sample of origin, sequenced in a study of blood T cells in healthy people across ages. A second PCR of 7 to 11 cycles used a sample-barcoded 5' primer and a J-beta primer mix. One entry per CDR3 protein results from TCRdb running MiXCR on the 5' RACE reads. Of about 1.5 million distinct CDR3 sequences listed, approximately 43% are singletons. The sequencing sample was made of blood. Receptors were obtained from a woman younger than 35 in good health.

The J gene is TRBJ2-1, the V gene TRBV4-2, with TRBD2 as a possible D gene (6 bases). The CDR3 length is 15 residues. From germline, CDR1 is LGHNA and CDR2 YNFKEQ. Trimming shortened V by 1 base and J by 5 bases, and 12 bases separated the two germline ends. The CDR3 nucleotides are TGTGCCAGCAGCCAAGGCCGGGGCGGGGACAATGAGCAGTTCTTC. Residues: CASSQGRGGDNEQFF.

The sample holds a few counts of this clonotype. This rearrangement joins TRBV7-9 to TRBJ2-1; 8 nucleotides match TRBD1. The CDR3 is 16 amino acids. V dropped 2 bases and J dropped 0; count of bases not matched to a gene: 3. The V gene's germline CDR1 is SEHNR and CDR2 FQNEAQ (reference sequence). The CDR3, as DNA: TGTGCCAGCAGCTTATTGGACAGGGACTCCTACAATGAGCAGTTCTTC. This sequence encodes CASSLLDRDSYNEQFF.

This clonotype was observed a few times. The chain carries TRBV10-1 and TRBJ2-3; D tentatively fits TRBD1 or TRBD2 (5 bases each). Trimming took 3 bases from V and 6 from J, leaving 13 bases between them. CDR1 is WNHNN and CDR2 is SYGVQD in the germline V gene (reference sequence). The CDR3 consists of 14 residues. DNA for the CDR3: TGCGCCAGCAGTGAAGGGACCACGCTGGATACGCAGTATTTT. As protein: CASSEGTTLDTQYF.

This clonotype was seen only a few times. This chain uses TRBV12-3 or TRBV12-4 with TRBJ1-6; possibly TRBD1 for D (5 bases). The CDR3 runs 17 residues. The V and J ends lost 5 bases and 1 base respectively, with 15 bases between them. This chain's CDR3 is CASSTGQQDSYNSPLHF. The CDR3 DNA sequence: TGTGCCAGCAGTACAGGACAACAGGATTCCTATAATTCACCCCTCCACTTT.

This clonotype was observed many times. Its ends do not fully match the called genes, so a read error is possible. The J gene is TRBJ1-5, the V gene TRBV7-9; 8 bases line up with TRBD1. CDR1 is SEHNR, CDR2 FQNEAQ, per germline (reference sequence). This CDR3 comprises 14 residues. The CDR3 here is CASSLGQGYQPQHF. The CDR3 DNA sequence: TGTGCCAGCAGTTTAGGACAGGGTTATCAGCCCCAGCATTTT.

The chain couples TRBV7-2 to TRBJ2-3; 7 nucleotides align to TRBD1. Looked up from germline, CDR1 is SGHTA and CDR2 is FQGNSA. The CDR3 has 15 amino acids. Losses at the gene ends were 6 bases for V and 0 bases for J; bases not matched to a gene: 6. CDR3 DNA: TGTGCCAGCAGATCGGACAGGTTTAGCACAGATACGCAGTATTTT. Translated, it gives CASRSDRFSTDTQYF.

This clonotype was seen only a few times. In nucleotides, the CDR3 is TGTGCCAGCAGCAAAGGGGACAGGGTACGCGGGGAGCTGTTTTTT. This codes for CASSKGDRVRGELFF. The rearrangement uses TRBV21-1 and TRBJ2-2; TRBD1 is the table's D call and was not checked against the DNA. TRBV21-1 is marked as a pseudogene. The CDR3 is 15 amino acids.

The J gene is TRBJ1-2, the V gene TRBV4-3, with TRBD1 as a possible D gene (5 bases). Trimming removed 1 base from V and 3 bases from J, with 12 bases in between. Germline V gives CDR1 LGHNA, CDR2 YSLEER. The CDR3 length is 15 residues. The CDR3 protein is CASSQVVQAHYGYTF. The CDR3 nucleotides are TGCGCCAGCAGCCAAGTAGTACAGGCGCACTATGGCTACACCTTC.

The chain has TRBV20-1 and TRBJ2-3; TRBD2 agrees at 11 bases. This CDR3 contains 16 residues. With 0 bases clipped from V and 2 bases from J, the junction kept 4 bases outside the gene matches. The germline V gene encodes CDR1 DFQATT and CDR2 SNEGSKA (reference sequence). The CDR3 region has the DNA TGCAGTGCTAGAGATCCTAGCGGGAGGAACACAGATACGCAGTATTTT. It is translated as CSARDPSGRNTDTQYF.

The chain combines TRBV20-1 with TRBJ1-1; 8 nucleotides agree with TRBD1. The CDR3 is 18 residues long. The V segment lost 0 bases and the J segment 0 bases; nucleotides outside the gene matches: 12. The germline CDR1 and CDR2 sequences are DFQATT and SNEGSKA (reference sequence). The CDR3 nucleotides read TGCAGTGCTAGAGAATGGATAGACAGGGGCCCCTTGAACACTGAAGCTTTCTTT. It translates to CSAREWIDRGPLNTEAFF.

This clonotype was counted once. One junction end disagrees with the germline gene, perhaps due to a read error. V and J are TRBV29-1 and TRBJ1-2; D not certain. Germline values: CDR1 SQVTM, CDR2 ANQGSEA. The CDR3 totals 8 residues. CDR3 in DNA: TGCAGCCCCAATGGCAACACCTTC. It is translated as CSPNGNTF.

CDR3 coding DNA: TGTGCCAGCAGTTTCTCGCATTCGAATTCACCCCTCCACTTT. Protein product: CASSFSHSNSPLHF. The rearrangement uses TRBV12-3 or TRBV12-4 and TRBJ1-6; D remains ambiguous. This CDR3 is 14 amino acids long. Trimming pared 3 bases from V and 7 bases from J, leaving 10 bases between.

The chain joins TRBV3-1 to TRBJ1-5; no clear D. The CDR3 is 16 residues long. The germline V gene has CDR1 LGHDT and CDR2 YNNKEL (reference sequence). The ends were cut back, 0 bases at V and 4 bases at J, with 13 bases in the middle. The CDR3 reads CASSQDAADLNQPQHF. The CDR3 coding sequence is TGTGCCAGCAGCCAAGATGCCGCAGACCTTAATCAGCCCCAGCATTTT. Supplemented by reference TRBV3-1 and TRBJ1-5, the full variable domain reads DTAVSQTPKYLVTQMGNDKSIKCEQNLGHDTMYWYKQDSKKFLKIMFSYNNKELIINETVPNRFSPKSPDKAHLNLHINSLELGDSAVYFCASSQDAADLNQPQHFGDGTRLSIL.

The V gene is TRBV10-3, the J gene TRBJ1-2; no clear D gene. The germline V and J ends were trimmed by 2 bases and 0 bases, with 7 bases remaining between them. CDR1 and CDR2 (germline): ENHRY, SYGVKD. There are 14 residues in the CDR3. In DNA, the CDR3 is TGTGCCATCAGTGAGGCCGGCGCTAACTATGGCTACACCTTC. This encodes CAISEAGANYGYTF.

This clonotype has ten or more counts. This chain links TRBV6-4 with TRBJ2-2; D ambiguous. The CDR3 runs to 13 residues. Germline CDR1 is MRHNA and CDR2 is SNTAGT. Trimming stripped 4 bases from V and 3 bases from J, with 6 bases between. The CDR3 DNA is TGTGCCAGCAGTGGCACCTACACCGGGGAGCTGTTTTTT. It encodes CASSGTYTGELFF.

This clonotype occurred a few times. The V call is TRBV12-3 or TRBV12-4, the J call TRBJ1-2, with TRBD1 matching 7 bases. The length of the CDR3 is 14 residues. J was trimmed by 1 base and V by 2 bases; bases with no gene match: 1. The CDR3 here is CASSLYRGNYGYTF. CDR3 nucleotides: TGTGCCAGCAGTTTATACAGGGGTAACTATGGCTACACCTTC.

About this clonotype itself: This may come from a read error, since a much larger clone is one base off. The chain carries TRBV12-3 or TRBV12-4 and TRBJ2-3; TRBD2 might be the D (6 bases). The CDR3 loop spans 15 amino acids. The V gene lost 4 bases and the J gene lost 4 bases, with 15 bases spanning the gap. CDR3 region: CASSSRAGTSDTQYF. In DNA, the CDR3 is TGTGCCAGCAGTTCCAGGGCGGGGACGTCAGATACGCAGTATTTT.

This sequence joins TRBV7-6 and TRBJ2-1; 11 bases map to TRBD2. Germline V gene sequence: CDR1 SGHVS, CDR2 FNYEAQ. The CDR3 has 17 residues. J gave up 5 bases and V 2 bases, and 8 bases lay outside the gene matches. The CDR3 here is CASSLNSAGLADNEQFF. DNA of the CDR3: TGTGCCAGCAGCTTAAATAGTGCGGGACTAGCGGACAATGAGCAGTTCTTC.